This passage covers 17 T cell receptor beta chains from one sample sequenced in a study of control samples from healthy donors and cancer patients. Repertoires were generated with immunoSEQ multiplex PCR, while TCRdb's copy carries only in-frame clones and drops some. The sample holds roughly 130,000 clones, about 92% seen once. The sample taken for sequencing was PBMCs. These receptors all come from a man over 45 with head and neck cancer.

The V call is TRBV29-1, the J call TRBJ1-2; D is uncertain. CDR1 and CDR2 from the germline V gene are SQVTM and ANQGSEA. This CDR3 spans 10 amino acids. The V end was cut by 4 bases, the J end by 8 bases, with 8 bases between. In nucleotides, the CDR3 is TGCAGCGTTGTAACGGGCGGCTACACCTTC. The encoded protein is CSVVTGGYTF.

The chain joins TRBV28 to TRBJ1-1, with 7 bases that match TRBD1. Germline lookup yields CDR1 MDHEN and CDR2 SYDVKM. CDR3 length: 14 amino acids. V lost 8 bases to trimming and J lost 5 bases; unmatched junction nucleotides: 11. CDR3 region: CASYIQGRETEAFF. The CDR3 nucleotides read TGTGCCAGCTACATACAGGGGCGGGAAACTGAAGCTTTCTTT.

The J gene is TRBJ2-1, the V gene TRBV9; 10 positions match TRBD2. V gave up 4 bases and J gave up 5 bases; unmatched junction bases: 6. Germline CDR1 reads SGDLS; CDR2 reads YYNGEE. The CDR3 consists of 15 residues. The CDR3 DNA reads as TGTGCCAGCAGCCCAGAGCGGGGGGGCAACAATGAGCAGTTCTTC. It encodes CASSPERGGNNEQFF.

The rearrangement uses TRBV5-5 and TRBJ2-3, with a tentative D call TRBD1 (6 bases). Germline loops: CDR1 SGHKS, CDR2 YYEKEE (reference sequence). This CDR3 is built from 16 residues. Trimming removed 0 bases at V and 5 bases at J, with 16 bases between. The CDR3 DNA is TGTGCCAGCAGCTTGGAGGGGGTGGTTTCCGGAGATACGCAGTATTTT. Residues: CASSLEGVVSGDTQYF. Filled out from reference TRBV5-5 and TRBJ2-3, the complete variable domain reads DAGVTQSPTHLIKTRGQQVTLRCSPISGHKSVSWYQQVLGQGPQFIFQYYEKEERGRGNFPDRFSARQFPNYSSELNVNALLLGDSALYLCASSLEGVVSGDTQYFGPGTRLTVL.

The V gene is TRBV5-6, the J gene TRBJ2-2, with a tentative D call TRBD2 (7 bases). The CDR3 consists of 16 residues. Germline V gene data show CDR1 as SGHDT and CDR2 as YYEEEE. The V end was cut by 0 bases, the J end by 6 bases, with 15 bases between. In DNA, the CDR3 is TGTGCCAGCAGCTTGGGGGCGGGGGCCAGGGCCGGGGAGCTGTTTTTT. Its translation is CASSLGAGARAGELFF.

The chain uses TRBV21-1 and TRBJ2-3; no DNA check was done on the table's D call, TRBD2. TRBV21-1 is a documented pseudogene. CDR3 length: 16 amino acids. In nucleotides, the CDR3 is TGTGCCAGCAGCAAACAGTCAGCGGACTTCACAGATACGCAGTATTTT. It yields the protein CASSKQSADFTDTQYF.

The rearrangement joins TRBV12-3 or TRBV12-4 to TRBJ2-3; D is undetermined. Trimming took 0 bases from V and 11 from J, leaving 9 bases between them. The CDR3 consists of 12 residues. CDR3 in amino acids: CASSLAPSGQYF. CDR3 nucleotides: TGTGCCAGCAGTTTAGCCCCGTCGGGGCAGTATTTT.

The chain recombines TRBV30 with TRBJ2-5; D perhaps matches TRBD2 (6 bases). The CDR3 runs to 14 residues. V was clipped by 3 bases and J by 6 bases, with 17 bases between them. Germline V CDR1 and CDR2: GTSNPN, SVGIG (reference sequence). The DNA of the CDR3 is TGTGCCTGGAGACACAGAGCAGGAGGGAAGACCCAGTACTTC. Translated: CAWRHRAGGKTQYF.

The chain employs TRBV7-3 and TRBJ2-2; D possibly corresponds to TRBD1 (6 bases). Germline CDR1 and CDR2: SGHTA and FQGTGA. Trimming stripped 2 bases from V and 6 bases from J, with 7 bases between. This CDR3 has 13 residues. CDR3 protein: CASSLSGAGELFF. CDR3 nucleotides: TGTGCCAGCAGCTTATCAGGGGCCGGGGAGCTGTTTTTT.

CDR3 protein: CASSTTGHTQYF. CDR3 in DNA: TGTGCCAGCAGTACCACAGGTCATACGCAGTATTTT. This chain connects TRBV27 to TRBJ2-3; the D gene is possibly TRBD1 (5 bases). The CDR3 is made up of 12 amino acids. Trimming left V 5 bases short and J 7 bases short, with 10 bases between. The germline V gene encodes CDR1 MNHEY and CDR2 SMNVEV (reference sequence).

The chain carries TRBV10-3 and TRBJ1-3, with D uncertain. The CDR3 extends over 13 amino acids. Germline loops: CDR1 ENHRY, CDR2 SYGVKD. V lost 4 bases to trimming and J lost 4 bases, with 8 bases between them. The CDR3 DNA reads as TGTGCCATCAGTGGGACCCCGGGAAACACCATATATTTT. Protein product: CAISGTPGNTIYF.

The V gene is TRBV18, the J gene TRBJ1-1; tentatively, D is TRBD1 (6 bases). Per the germline V gene, CDR1 is KGHSH and CDR2 is LQKENI. This CDR3 comprises 15 residues. Trimming pared 2 bases from V and 0 bases from J, leaving 10 bases between. CDR3 residues: CASSPGGPMNTEAFF. The CDR3 coding sequence is TGTGCCAGCTCACCAGGGGGCCCCATGAACACTGAAGCTTTCTTT.

This chain joins TRBV6-5 and TRBJ2-1; weak D call: TRBD1 (6 bases). Trimming left V 4 bases short and J 6 bases short, with 16 bases between. The germline gives CDR1 MNHEY, CDR2 SVGAGI. The CDR3 consists of 15 residues. The CDR3 DNA reads as TGTGCCAGCAGTTCCGTAAGTCAGGGGTTCAATGAGCAGTTCTTC. The encoded protein is CASSSVSQGFNEQFF.

This clone was picked up a small number of times. The chain employs TRBV23-1 and TRBJ1-1; 11 bases map to TRBD1. TRBV23-1 has ORF status, its function being uncertain. V shed 3 bases and J 9 bases; nucleotides not matched to a gene: 24. The CDR3 runs 20 residues. CDR3 DNA sequence: TGCGCCAGCAGTCACCCGAACCGAAGGACAGGGGGCGCTTCGCGCCGGCAAGCTTTCTTT. It yields the protein CASSHPNRRTGGASRRQAFF.

J is TRBJ2-2 and V is TRBV7-3, with unresolved D. Germline CDR1 is SGHTA and CDR2 is FQGTGA. CDR3 size: 13 residues. V lost 4 bases and J lost 5, with 8 bases in between. CDR3 nucleotides: TGTGCCAGCAGCTCCTATAGAACCGGGGAGCTGTTTTTT. Protein sequence: CASSSYRTGELFF.

CDR3 region: CASSLGGAAEAFF. The CDR3 DNA sequence: TGTGCCAGCAGCTTAGGGGGGGCCGCTGAAGCTTTCTTT. The chain carries TRBV11-2 and TRBJ1-1; weak D call: TRBD1 (6 bases). V lost 1 base and J lost 6, with 9 bases in between. The CDR3 spans 13 residues. Germline lookup yields CDR1 SGHAT and CDR2 FQNNGV.

The J gene is TRBJ1-3, the V gene TRBV5-6; the D gene is possibly TRBD1 (6 bases). Trimming shortened V by 2 bases and J by 0 bases, and 9 bases separated the two germline ends. The CDR3 runs to 15 residues. Germline assignment: CDR1 SGHDT and CDR2 YYEEEE. CDR3 in amino acids: CASSLIQGSGNTIYF. The CDR3 DNA follows: TGTGCCAGCAGCTTAATACAGGGCTCTGGAAACACCATATATTTT.